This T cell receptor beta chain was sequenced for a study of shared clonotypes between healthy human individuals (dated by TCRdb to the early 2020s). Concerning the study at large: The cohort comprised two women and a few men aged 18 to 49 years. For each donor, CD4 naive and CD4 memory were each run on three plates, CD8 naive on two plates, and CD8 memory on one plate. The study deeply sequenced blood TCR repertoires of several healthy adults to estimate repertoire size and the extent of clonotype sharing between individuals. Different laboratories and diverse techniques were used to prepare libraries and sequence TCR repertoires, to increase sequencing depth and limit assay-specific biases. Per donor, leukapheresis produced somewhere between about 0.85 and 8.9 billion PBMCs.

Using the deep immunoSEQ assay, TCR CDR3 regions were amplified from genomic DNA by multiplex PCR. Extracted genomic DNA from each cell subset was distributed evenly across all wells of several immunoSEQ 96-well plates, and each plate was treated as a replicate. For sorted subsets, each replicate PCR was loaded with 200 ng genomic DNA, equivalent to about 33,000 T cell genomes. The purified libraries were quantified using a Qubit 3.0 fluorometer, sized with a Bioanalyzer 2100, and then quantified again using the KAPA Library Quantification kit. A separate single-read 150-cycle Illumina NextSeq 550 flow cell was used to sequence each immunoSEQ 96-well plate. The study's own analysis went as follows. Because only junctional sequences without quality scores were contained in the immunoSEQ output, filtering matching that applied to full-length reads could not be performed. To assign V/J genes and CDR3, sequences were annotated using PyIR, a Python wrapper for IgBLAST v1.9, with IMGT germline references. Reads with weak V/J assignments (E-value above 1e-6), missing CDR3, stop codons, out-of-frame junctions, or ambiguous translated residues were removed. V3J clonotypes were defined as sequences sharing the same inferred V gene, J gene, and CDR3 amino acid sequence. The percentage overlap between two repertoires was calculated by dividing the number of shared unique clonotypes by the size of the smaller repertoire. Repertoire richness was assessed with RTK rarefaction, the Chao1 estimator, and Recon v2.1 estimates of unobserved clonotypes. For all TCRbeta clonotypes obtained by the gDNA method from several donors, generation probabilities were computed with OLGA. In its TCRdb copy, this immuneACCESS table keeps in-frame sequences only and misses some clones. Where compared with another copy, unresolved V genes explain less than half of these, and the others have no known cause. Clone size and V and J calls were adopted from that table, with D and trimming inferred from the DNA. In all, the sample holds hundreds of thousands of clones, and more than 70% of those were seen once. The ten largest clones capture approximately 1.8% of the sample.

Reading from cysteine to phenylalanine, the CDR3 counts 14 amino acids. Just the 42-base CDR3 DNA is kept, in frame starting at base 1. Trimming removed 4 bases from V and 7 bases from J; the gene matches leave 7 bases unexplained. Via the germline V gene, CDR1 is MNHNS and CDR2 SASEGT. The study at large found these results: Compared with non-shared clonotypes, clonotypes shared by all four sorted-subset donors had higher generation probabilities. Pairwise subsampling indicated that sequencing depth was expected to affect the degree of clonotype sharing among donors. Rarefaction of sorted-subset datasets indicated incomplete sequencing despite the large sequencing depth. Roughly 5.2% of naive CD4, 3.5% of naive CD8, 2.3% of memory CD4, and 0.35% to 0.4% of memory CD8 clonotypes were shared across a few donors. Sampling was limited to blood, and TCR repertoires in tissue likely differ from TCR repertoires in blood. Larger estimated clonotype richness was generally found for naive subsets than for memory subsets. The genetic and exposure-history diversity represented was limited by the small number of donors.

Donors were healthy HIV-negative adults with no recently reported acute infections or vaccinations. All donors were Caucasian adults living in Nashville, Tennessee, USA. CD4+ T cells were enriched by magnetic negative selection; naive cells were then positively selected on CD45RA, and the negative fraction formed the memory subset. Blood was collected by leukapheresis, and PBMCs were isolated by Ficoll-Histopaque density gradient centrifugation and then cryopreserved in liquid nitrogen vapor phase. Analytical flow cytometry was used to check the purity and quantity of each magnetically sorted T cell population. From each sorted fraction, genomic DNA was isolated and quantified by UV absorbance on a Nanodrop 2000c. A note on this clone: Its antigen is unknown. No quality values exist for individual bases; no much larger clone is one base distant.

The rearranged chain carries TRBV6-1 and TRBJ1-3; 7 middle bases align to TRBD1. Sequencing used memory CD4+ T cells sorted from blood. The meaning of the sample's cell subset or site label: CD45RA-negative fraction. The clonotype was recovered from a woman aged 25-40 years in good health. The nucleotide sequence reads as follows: TGTGCCAGCAGTGGGCGGGACAGTCATAACACCATATATTTT. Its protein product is CASSGRDSHNTIYF.